The rows below give T cell receptor beta chains drawn from one sample of a study of blood T cell repertoires in COVID-19. Generated by immunoSEQ multiplex PCR, the TCRdb table keeps only in-frame clones and is missing some. The top ten hold roughly 5.3% of the sample, which has under 250,000 clones, over 75% seen once. The material sequenced was peripheral blood. These receptors all stem from a man aged 50 to 59 with COVID-19, enrolled during active disease. Each CDR3 is given with its conserved first and last residue. The order of the fields is CDR3 DNA, CDR3 protein, J gene, clone size, D gene, V gene. A D gene is named only where the DNA matches it firmly. Clone size is stated in some rows and not others, as once, few, many or a class when expanded.

TGTGCCAGCAGCCGAACTAGCGGGAGTCAGGATACGCAGTATTTT,CASSRTSGSQDTQYF,TRBJ2-3,.,TRBD2,TRBV7-3
TGTGCCAGCAGCTTAGTCTCGGTCAACACCGGGGAGCTGTTTTTT,CASSLVSVNTGELFF,TRBJ2-2,.,.,TRBV7-2
TGCGCCAGCAGCCAAGCGGTAGCTGTCTCCTACAATGAGCAGTTCTTC,CASSQAVAVSYNEQFF,TRBJ2-1,.,.,TRBV4-3
TGTGCCAGCAGATCCGAAACGAGTTGGAGCACTGAAGCTTTCTTT,CASRSETSWSTEAFF,TRBJ1-1,once,.,TRBV28
TGTGCCAGCAGACCGGACAGGGAGATTACCTACGAGCAGTACTTC,CASRPDREITYEQYF,TRBJ2-7,many,TRBD1,TRBV28
TGTGCCAGCAGCTCCCGGGACAGGGGTAATGAAAAACTGTTTTTT,CASSSRDRGNEKLFF,TRBJ1-4,few,TRBD1,TRBV5-5
TGCGCCAGCAGCTTGCGCGGTTCCAGGGGGGCTAATGAAAAACTGTTTTTT,CASSLRGSRGANEKLFF,TRBJ1-4,.,TRBD1,TRBV5-1
TGTGCCTGGAGTTGGGCCGATTATAATTCACCCCTCCACTTT,CAWSWADYNSPLHF,TRBJ1-6,.,.,TRBV30
TGTGCCAGCAGCGTTAGCGGACTTGACACAGATACGCAGTATTTT,CASSVSGLDTDTQYF,TRBJ2-3,.,.,TRBV9
TGCGCCAGCAGCCAAATTCCGGGACTAGACCAAGAGACCCAGTACTTC,CASSQIPGLDQETQYF,TRBJ2-5,once,TRBD2,TRBV4-3
TGCGCCAGCAGCGTCCAGGGTTTTAACACTGAAGCTTTCTTT,CASSVQGFNTEAFF,TRBJ1-1,.,.,TRBV5-1
TGCGCCAGCAGCCAAGACGTGACAGGGACTGGCTACACCTTC,CASSQDVTGTGYTF,TRBJ1-2,few,TRBD1,TRBV4-1
TGCGCCAGCAGCTTGGCCCGGACTAGCGGCACAGATACGCAGTATTTT,CASSLARTSGTDTQYF,TRBJ2-3,.,TRBD2,TRBV5-1
TGTGCCAGTTCTCTAGGCGGGGGGCGGGCCGAGCAGTACTTC,CASSLGGGRAEQYF,TRBJ2-7,.,TRBD2,TRBV19
TGTGCCAGCAGCTTGGGACAGGGGGCCTCCTTTCAGGGCTACACCTTC,CASSLGQGASFQGYTF,TRBJ1-2,.,TRBD1,TRBV7-2
TGTGCCAGCAGCCCGGGACTAGCGGTGAACACCGGGGAGCTGTTTTTT,CASSPGLAVNTGELFF,TRBJ2-2,.,TRBD2,TRBV6-6
TGTGCCATCAGTGAGTCGAAGGGGGCGCGTAACACTGAAGCTTTCTTT,CAISESKGARNTEAFF,TRBJ1-1,.,TRBD1,TRBV10-3
TGCAGTGCTCGTGGACAACTTTGGACCGGGGAGCTGTTTTTT,CSARGQLWTGELFF,TRBJ2-2,.,.,TRBV20-1
TGTGCCAGCTCAGCAGGACAAGAGACCCAGTACTTC,CASSAGQETQYF,TRBJ2-5,.,.,TRBV18
TGTGCCAGCAGCCGGGACAGCTACTCTGGAAACACCATATATTTT,CASSRDSYSGNTIYF,TRBJ1-3,few,TRBD1,TRBV6-5
TGTGCTTCACTGGGGGGGGCGAAGGTATACGGCTACACCTTC,CASLGGAKVYGYTF,TRBJ1-2,.,.,TRBV28
TGTGCCAGCAGCCCTTTGACGGGGGTGTTTCTTGGCTACACCTTC,CASSPLTGVFLGYTF,TRBJ1-2,.,.,TRBV2